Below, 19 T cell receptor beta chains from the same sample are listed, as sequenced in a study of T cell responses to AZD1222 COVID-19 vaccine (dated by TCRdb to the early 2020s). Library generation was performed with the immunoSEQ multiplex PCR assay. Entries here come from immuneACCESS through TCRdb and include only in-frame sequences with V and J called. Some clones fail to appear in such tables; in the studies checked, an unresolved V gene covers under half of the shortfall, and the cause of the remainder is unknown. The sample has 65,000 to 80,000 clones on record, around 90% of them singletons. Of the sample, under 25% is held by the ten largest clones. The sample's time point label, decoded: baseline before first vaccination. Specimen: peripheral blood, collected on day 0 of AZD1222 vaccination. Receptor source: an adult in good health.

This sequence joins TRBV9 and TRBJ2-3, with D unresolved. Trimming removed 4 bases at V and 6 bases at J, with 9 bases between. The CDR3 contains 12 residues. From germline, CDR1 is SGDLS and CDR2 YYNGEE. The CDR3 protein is CASSSLRDTQYF. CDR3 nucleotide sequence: TGTGCCAGCAGCTCCCTTCGGGATACGCAGTATTTT.

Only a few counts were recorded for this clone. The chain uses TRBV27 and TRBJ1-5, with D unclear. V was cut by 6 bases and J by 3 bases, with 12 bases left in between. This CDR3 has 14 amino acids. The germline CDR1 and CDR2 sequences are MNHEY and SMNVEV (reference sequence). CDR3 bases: TGTGCCAGCAGGCATAAGGGTCCCAATCAGCCCCAGCATTTT. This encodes CASRHKGPNQPQHF.

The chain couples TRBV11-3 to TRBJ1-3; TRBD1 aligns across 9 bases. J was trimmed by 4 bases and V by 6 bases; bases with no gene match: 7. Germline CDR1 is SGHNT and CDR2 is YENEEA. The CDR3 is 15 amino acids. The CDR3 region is CASRSGTGPGNTIYF. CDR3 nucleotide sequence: TGTGCCAGCAGATCCGGGACAGGGCCAGGAAACACCATATATTTT. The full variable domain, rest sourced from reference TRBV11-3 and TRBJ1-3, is EAGVVQSPRYKIIEKKQPVAFWCNPISGHNTLYWYLQNLGQGPELLIRYENEEAVDDSQLPKDRFSAERLKGVDSTLKIQPAELGDSAVYLCASRSGTGPGNTIYFGEGSWLTVV.

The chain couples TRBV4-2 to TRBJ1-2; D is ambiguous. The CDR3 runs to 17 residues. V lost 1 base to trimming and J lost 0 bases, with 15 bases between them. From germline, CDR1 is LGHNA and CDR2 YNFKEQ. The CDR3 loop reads CASSQAADGRANYGYTF. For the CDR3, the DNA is TGTGCCAGCAGCCAAGCGGCCGATGGGCGAGCTAACTATGGCTACACCTTC.

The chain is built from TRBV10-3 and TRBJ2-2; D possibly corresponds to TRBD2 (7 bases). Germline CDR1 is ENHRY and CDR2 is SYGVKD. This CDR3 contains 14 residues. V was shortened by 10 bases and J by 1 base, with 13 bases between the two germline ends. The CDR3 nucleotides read TGTGCCAGCTACAGGGAGGGGAACACCGGGGAGCTGTTTTTT. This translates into CASYREGNTGELFF.

Here the CDR3 DNA reads TGTGCCCCCAGAGGCGGGGACCCACAAGAGACCCAGTACTTC. Translated, it gives CAPRGGDPQETQYF. This sequence joins TRBV2 and TRBJ2-5; TRBD2 is a possible D gene (6 bases). V lost 11 bases, J lost 2 bases, and 18 bases lay in between. The germline V gene encodes CDR1 SNHLY and CDR2 FYNNEI. CDR3 length equals 14 residues.

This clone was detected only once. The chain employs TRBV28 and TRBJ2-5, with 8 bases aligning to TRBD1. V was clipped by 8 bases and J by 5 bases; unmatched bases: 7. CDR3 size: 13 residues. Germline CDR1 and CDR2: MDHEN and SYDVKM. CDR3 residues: CASWNPGGETQYF. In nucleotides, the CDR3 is TGTGCCAGCTGGAACCCAGGGGGCGAGACCCAGTACTTC.

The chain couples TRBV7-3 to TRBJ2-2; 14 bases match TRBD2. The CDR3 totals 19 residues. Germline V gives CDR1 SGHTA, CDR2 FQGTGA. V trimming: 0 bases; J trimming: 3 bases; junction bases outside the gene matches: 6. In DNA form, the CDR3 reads TGTGCCAGCAGCTTAACCCTTGGACTAGCGGGAGGCTACACCGGGGAGCTGTTTTTT. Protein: CASSLTLGLAGGYTGELFF.

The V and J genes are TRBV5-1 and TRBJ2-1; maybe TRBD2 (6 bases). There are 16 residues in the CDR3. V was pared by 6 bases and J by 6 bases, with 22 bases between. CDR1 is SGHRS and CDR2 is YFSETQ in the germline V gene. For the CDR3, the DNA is TGCGCCAGCACCTGGGTGGGCGGGACCGGTGGCAATGAGCAGTTCTTC. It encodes CASTWVGGTGGNEQFF.

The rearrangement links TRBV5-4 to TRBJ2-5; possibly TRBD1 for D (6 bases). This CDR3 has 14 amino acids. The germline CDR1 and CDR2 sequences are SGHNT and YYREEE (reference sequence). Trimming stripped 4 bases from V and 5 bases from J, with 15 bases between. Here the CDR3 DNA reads TGTGCCAGCAGCAATAAGCAGCAGGGGGAGACCCAGTACTTC. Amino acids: CASSNKQQGETQYF.

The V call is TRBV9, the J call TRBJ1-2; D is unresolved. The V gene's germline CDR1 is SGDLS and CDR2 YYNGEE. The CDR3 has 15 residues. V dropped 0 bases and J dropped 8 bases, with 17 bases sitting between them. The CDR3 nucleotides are TGTGCCAGCAGCGTAGAGGGCAGTACGATCTACGGCTACACCTTC. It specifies CASSVEGSTIYGYTF.

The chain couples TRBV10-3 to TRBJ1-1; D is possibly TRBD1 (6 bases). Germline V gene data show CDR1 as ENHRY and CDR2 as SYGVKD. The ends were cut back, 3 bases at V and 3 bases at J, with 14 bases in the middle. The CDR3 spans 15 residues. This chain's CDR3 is CAISDWRGGYTEAFF. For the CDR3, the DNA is TGTGCCATCAGTGATTGGAGAGGGGGATACACTGAAGCTTTCTTT.

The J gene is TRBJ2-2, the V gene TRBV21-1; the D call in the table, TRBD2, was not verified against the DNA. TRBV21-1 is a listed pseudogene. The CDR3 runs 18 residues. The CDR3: CASPKLGGPGANTGELFF. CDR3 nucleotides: TGTGCCAGCCCGAAGTTGGGAGGACCTGGAGCGAACACCGGGGAGCTGTTTTTT.

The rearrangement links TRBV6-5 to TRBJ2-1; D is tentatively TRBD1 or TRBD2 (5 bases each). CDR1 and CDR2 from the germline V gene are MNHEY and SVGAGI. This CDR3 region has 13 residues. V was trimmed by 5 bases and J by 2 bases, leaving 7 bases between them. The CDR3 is CASSPGPYNEQFF. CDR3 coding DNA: TGTGCCAGCAGTCCGGGACCCTACAATGAGCAGTTCTTC.

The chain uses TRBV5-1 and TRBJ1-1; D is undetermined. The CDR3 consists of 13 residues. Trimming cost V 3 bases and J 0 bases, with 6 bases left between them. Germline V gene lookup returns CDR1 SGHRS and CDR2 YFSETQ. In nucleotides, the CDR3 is TGCGCCAGCAGCTGGGCGTTGAACACTGAAGCTTTCTTT. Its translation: CASSWALNTEAFF. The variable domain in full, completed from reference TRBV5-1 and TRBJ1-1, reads KAGVTQTPRYLIKTRGQQVTLSCSPISGHRSVSWYQQTPGQGLQFLFEYFSETQRNKGNFPGRFSGRQFSNSRSEMNVSTLELGDSALYLCASSWALNTEAFFGQGTRLTVV.

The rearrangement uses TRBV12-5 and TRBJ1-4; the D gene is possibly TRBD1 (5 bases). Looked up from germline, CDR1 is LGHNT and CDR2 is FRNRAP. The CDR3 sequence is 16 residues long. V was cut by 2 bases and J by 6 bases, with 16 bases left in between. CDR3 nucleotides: TGTGCTAGTGGTTTGTGGGACCCTCGAGGAGATGAAAAACTGTTTTTT. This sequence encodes CASGLWDPRGDEKLFF. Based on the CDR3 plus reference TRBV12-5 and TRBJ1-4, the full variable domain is DARVTQTPRHKVTEMGQEVTMRCQPILGHNTVFWYRQTMMQGLELLAYFRNRAPLDDSGMPKDRFSAEMPDATLATLKIQPSEPRDSAVYFCASGLWDPRGDEKLFFGSGTQLSVL.

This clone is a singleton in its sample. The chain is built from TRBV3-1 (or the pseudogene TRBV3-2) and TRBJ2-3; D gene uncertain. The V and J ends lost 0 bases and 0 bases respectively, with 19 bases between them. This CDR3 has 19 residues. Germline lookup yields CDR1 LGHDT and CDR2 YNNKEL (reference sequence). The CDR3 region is CASSQDPRPGGVSTDTQYF. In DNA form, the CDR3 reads TGTGCCAGCAGCCAAGATCCGCGCCCGGGCGGAGTTAGCACAGATACGCAGTATTTT.

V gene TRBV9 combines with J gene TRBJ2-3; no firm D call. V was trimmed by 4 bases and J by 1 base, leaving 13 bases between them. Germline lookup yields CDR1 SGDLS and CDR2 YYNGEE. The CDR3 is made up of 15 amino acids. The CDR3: CASSPWVSGTDTQYF. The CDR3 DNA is TGTGCCAGCAGCCCTTGGGTGAGCGGCACAGATACGCAGTATTTT.

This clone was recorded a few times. The CDR3 DNA follows: TGTGCCAGCAGCACCCCAAGGGGGGAACACTATAATTCACCCCTCCACTTT. Its protein is CASSTPRGEHYNSPLHF. The rearrangement links TRBV9 to TRBJ1-6; D may be TRBD1 (6 bases). The germline V gene encodes CDR1 SGDLS and CDR2 YYNGEE. This CDR3 comprises 17 residues. Trimming took 4 bases from V and 3 from J, leaving 17 bases between them.